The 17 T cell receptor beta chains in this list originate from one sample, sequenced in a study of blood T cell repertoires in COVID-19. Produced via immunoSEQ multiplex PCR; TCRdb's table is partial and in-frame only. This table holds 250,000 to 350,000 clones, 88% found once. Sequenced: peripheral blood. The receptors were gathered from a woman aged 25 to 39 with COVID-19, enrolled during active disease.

The CDR3 region is CAISVAGVGSDTQYF. CDR3 DNA: TGTGCCATCAGCGTAGCGGGAGTGGGGTCAGATACGCAGTATTTT. This chain connects TRBV10-3 to TRBJ2-3; 9 bases fit TRBD2. The junction had 8 bases not matched to a gene; V was cut back by 6 bases and J by 4 bases. The germline V gene has CDR1 ENHRY and CDR2 SYGVKD. The CDR3 extends over 15 amino acids.

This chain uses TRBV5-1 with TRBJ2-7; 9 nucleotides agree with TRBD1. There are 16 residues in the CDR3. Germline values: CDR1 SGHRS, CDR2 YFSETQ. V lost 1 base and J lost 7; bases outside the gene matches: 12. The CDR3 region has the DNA TGCGCCAGCAGCTTGACCCCCGGGACAGGGATGAGGGAGCAGTACTTC. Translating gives CASSLTPGTGMREQYF. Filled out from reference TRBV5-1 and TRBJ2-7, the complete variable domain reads KAGVTQTPRYLIKTRGQQVTLSCSPISGHRSVSWYQQTPGQGLQFLFEYFSETQRNKGNFPGRFSGRQFSNSRSEMNVSTLELGDSALYLCASSLTPGTGMREQYFGPGTRLTVT.

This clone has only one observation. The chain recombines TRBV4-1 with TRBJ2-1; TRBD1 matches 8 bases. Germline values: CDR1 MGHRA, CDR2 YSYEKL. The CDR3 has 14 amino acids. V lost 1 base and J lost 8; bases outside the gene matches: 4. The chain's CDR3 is CASSQGDRFYEQFF. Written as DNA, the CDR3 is TGCGCCAGCAGCCAAGGGGACAGGTTCTATGAGCAGTTCTTC.

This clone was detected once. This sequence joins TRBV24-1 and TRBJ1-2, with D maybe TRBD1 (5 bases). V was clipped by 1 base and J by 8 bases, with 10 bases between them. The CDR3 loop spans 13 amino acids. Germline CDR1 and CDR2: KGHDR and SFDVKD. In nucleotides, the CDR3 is TGTGCCACCAGTGATTTTTCGGCAGGGGGCTACACCTTC. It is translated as CATSDFSAGGYTF.

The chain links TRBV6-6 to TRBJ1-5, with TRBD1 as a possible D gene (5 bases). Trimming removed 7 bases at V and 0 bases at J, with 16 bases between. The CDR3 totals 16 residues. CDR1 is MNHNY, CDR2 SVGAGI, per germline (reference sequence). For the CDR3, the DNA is TGTGCCAGCACTCCTCGGGGGGGAAGTAGCAATCAGCCCCAGCATTTT. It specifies CASTPRGGSSNQPQHF.

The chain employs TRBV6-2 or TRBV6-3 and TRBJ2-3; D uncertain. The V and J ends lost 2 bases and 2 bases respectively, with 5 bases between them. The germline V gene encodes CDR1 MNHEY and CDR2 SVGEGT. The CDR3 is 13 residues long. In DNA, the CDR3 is TGTGCCAGCAGTTACAGAGCCACAGATACGCAGTATTTT. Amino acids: CASSYRATDTQYF.

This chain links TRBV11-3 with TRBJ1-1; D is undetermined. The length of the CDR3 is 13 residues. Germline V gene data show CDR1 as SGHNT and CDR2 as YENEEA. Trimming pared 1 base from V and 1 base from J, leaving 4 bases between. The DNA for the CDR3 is TGTGCCAGCAGCTTAGGACAGAACACTGAAGCTTTCTTT. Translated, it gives CASSLGQNTEAFF.

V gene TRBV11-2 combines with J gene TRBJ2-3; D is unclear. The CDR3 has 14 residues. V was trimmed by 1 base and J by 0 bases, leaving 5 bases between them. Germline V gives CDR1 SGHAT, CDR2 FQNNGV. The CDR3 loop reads CASSLGRSTDTQYF. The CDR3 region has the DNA TGTGCCAGCAGCTTAGGGAGAAGCACAGATACGCAGTATTTT.

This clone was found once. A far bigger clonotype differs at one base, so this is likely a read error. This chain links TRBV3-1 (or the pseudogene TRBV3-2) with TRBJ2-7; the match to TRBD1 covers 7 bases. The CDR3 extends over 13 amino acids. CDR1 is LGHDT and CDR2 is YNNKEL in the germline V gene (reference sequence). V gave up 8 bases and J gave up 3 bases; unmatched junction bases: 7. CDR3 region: CASCSRDSYEQYF. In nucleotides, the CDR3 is TGTGCCAGCTGCTCCCGGGACAGCTACGAGCAGTACTTC.

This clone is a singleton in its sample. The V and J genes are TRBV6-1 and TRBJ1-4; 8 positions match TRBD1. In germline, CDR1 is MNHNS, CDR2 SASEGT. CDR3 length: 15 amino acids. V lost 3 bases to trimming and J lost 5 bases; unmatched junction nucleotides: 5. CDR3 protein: CASSDGRGPNEKLFF. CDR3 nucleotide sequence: TGTGCCAGCAGTGACGGCAGGGGGCCCAATGAAAAACTGTTTTTT.

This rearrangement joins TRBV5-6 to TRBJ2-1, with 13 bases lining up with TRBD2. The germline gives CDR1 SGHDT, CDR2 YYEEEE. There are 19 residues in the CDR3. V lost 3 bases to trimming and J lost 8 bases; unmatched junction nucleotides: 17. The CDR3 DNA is TGTGCCAGCAGCTCGTCCGGACTAGCGGGAGCCTCCCTAGGGTATGAGCAGTTCTTC. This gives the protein CASSSSGLAGASLGYEQFF.

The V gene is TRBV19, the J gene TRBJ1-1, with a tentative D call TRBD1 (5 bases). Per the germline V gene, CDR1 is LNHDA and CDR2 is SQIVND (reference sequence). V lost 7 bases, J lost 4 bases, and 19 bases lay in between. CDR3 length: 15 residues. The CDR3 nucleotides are TGTGCCAGTACCCCGCGGTCAGGGTTGGGCACTGAAGCTTTCTTT. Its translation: CASTPRSGLGTEAFF.

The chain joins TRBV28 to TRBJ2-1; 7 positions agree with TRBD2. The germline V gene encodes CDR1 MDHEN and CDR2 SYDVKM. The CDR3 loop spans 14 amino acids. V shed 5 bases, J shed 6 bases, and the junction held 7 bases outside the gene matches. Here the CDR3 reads CASSAGLNLNEQFF. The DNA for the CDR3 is TGTGCCAGCAGTGCGGGACTAAACCTCAATGAGCAGTTCTTC.

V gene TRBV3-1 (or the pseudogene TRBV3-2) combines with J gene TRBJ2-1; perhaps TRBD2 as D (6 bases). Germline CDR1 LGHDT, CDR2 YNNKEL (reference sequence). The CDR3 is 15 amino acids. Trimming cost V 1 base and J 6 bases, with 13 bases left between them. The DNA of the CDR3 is TGTGCCAGCAGCCAAGTGGCGGGAATTGGCAATGAGCAGTTCTTC. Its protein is CASSQVAGIGNEQFF.

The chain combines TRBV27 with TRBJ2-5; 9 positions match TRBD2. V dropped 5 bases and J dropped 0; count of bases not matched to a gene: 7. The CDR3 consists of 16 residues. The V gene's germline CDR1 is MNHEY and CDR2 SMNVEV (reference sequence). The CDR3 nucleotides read TGTGCCAGCAGTCCCCGACTAGCGGCAAACCAAGAGACCCAGTACTTC. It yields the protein CASSPRLAANQETQYF.

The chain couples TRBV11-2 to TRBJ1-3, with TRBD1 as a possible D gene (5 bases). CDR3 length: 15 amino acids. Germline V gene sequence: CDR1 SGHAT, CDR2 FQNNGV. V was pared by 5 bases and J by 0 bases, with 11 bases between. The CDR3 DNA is TGTGCCAGCAGCCCCCCGGGGGGCTCTGGAAACACCATATATTTT. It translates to CASSPPGGSGNTIYF.

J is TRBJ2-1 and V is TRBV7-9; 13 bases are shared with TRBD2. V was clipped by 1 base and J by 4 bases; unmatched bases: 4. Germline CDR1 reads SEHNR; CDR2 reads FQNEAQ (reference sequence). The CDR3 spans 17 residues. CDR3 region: CASSLGGLAGKYNEQFF. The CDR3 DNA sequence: TGTGCCAGCAGCTTAGGGGGACTAGCGGGGAAATACAATGAGCAGTTCTTC.